This is a list of T cell receptor beta chains from one sample in a study of blood T cell repertoires in COVID-19. Method: immunoSEQ multiplex PCR; TCRdb's copy keeps in-frame clones and lacks some. The sample has just over 250,000 clones, about 85% seen once; the top ten hold 3.5% to 4.5%. The sequencing input was peripheral blood. These receptors all come from a man aged 55 to 70 who had recovered from COVID-19. The CDR3 runs from the conserved cysteine through the conserved F or W.

CDR3 length | V gene | CDR3 protein
14 | TRBV4-1 | CASSQEGGVDEQFF
12 | TRBV2 | CASSDISEIYTF
16 | TRBV24-1 | CATSDVAGGLGDTQYF
15 | TRBV15 | CATSSNQGVSEKLFF
12 | TRBV10-1 | CASSDPDTEAFF
13 | TRBV5-1 | CASSTDTPYEQYF
17 | TRBV5-6 | CASSLYMGGDYNSPLHF
14 | TRBV6-1 | CASSENALARSESF
18 | TRBV5-1 | CASSLAGQGAAPTDTQYF
15 | TRBV9 | CASSPGVGFIHEQYF
14 | TRBV6-1 | CASQSTGFNYGYTF
15 | TRBV11-3 | CASSLNGQGLYEQYF
14 | TRBV5-4 | CASSLAGGGTEAFF
18 | TRBV27 | CASSSLLRTGWSTDTQYF
14 | TRBV5-1 | CASSSGQNNEKLFF
11 | TRBV30 | CAWTLQETQYF
14 | TRBV10-3 | CAISDPGMNTEAFF
16 | TRBV7-2 | CASSFDTGSSGNTIYF
13 | TRBV30 | CAWSRHPNTEAFF
16 | TRBV19 | CASSMITGGPNTEAFF
14 | TRBV6-6 | CATNRDSLNYGYTF
14 | TRBV7-8 | CASSDRDHAYEQYF
16 | TRBV7-8 | CASSLGGQGGSYEQYF
16 | TRBV6-7 | CASTPGRDSPTGELFF
15 | TRBV19 | CASTRQGSSGNTIYF
16 | TRBV5-1 | CASSSQGNSYNSPLHF
14 | TRBV29-1 | CSAHSGPSQSEQFF